This TCR beta chain was recorded in a study of post-analysis software for immune sequencing data. Study-wide background: Some patients lacked subtype; others had relapsing-remitting, secondary progressive or progressive-relapsing disease.

This clonotype occurred once. Its target is not known. Unique molecular identifiers tagged the TCR beta cDNA libraries. One entry per CDR3 protein results from TCRdb running MiXCR on the PCR reads. The sample carries about 540,000 distinct CDR3 sequences, approximately 34% recorded once. The CDR3 extends over 17 amino acids. The germline V and J ends were trimmed by 0 bases and 0 bases, with 11 bases remaining between them. Study results and caveats: Patients showed TRBV5-6, TRBV5-1 and TRBV20-1 among five TRBV segments more frequent than in controls.

This TCR was sampled from a girl between 2 and 17 years old with multiple sclerosis. J is TRBJ2-2 and V is TRBV12-3 or TRBV12-4, with a tentative D call TRBD2 (6 bases). Material: blood. The DNA for the CDR3 is TGTGCCAGCAGTTTAGCGCTGGGCGGGACGAACACCGGGGAGCTGTTTTTT. This sequence encodes CASSLALGGTNTGELFF.